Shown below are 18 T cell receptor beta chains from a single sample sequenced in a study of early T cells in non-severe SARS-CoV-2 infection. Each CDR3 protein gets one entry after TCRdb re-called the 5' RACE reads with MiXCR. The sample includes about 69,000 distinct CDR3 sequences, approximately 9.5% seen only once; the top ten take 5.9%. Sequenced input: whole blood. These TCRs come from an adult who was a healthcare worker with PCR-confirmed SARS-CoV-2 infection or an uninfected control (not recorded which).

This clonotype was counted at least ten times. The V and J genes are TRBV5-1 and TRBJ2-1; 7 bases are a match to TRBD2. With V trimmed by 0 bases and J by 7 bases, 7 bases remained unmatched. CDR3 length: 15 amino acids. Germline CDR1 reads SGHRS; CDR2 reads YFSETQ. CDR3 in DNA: TGCGCCAGCAGCTTGGCCCAGCGGGACTTTAATGAGCAGTTCTTC. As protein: CASSLAQRDFNEQFF.

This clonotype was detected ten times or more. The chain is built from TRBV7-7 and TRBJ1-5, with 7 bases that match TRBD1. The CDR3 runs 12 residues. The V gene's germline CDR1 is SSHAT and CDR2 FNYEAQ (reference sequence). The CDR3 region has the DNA TGTGCAGACAGGGATCGAAGTCAGCCCCAGCATTTT. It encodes CADRDRSQPQHF.

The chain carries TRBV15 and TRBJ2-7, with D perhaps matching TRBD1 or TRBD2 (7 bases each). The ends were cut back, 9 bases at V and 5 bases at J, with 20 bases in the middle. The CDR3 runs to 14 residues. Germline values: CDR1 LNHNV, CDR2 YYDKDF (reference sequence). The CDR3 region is CATTKRDSSNEQYF. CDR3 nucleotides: TGTGCCACGACCAAGCGGGACAGTTCCAACGAGCAGTACTTC.

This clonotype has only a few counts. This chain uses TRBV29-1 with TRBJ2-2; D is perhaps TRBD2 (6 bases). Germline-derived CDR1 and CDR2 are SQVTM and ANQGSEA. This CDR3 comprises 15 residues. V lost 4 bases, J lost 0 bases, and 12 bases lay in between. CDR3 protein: CSVAGGPTNTGELFF. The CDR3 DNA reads TGCAGCGTTGCCGGGGGACCTACGAACACCGGGGAGCTGTTTTTT.

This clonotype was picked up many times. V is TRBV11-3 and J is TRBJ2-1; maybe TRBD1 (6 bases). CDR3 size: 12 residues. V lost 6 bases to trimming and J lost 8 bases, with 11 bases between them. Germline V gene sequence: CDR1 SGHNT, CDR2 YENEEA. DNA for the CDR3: TGTGCCAGCAGGGGGGCCGCGGATGAGCAGTTCTTC. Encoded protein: CASRGAADEQFF.

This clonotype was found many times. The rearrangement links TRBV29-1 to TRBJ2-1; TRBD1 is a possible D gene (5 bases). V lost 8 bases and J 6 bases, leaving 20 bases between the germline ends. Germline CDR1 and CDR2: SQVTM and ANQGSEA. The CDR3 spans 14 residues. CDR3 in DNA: TGCAGCTCCACCAAAGGGGCGGCAGTCAATGAGCAGTTCTTC. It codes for CSSTKGAAVNEQFF.

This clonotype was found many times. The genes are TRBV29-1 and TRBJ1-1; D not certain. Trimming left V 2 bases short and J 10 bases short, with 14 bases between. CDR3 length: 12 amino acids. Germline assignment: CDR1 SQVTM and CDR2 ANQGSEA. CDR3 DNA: TGCAGCGTTGAATTAAGTTACGAAGGAGCTTTCTTT. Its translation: CSVELSYEGAFF.

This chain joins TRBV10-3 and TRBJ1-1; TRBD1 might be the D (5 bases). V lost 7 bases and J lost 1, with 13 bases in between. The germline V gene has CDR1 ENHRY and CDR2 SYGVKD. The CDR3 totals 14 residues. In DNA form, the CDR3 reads TGTGCCATCACGAAGGAAGGGGCGAACACTGAAGCTTTCTTT. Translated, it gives CAITKEGANTEAFF.

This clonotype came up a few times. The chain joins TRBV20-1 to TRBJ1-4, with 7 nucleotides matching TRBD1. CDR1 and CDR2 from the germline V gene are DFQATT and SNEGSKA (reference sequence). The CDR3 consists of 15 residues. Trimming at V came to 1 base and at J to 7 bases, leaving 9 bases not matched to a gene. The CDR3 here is CSARASGGWAEKLFF. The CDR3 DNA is TGCAGTGCTAGAGCGTCAGGGGGATGGGCTGAAAAACTGTTTTTT.

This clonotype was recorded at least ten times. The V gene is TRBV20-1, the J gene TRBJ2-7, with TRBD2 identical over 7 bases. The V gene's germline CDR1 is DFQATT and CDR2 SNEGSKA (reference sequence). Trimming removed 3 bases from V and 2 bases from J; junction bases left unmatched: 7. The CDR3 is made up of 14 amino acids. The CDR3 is CSASRGEGPYEQYF. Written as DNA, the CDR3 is TGCAGTGCTAGTCGGGGGGAAGGACCCTACGAGCAGTACTTC.

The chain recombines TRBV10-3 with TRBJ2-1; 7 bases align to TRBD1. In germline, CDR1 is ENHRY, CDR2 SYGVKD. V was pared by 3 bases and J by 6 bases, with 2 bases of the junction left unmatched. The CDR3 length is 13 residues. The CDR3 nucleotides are TGTGCCATCAGTGACGGACAGGCCAATGAGCAGTTCTTC. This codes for CAISDGQANEQFF.

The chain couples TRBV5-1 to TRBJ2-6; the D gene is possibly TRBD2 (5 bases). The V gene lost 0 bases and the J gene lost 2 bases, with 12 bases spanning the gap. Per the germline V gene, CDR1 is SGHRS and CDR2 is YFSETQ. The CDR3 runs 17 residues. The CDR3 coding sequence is TGCGCCAGCAGCTTGGCCATATCGGGGACTGGGGCCAACGTCCTGACTTTC. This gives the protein CASSLAISGTGANVLTF.

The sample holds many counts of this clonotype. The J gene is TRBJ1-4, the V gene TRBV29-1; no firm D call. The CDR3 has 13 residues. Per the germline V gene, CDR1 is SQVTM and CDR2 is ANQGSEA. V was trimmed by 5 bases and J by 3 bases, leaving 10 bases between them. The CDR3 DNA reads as TGCAGCGTTCTGGGGATGGCTAATGAAAAACTGTTTTTT. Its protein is CSVLGMANEKLFF.

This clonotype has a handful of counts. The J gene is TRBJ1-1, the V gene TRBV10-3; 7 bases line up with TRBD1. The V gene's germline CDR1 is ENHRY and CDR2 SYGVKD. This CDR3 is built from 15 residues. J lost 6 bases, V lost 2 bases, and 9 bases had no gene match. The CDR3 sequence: CAISENESGGAEAFF. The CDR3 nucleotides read TGTGCCATCAGTGAGAATGAGTCAGGGGGAGCTGAAGCTTTCTTT.

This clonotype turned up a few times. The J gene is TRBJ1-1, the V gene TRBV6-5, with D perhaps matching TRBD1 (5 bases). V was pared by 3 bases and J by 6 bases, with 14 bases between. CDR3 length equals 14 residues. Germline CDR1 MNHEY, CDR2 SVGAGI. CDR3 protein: CASSYLPGEAEAFF. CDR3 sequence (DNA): TGTGCCAGCAGTTATCTCCCGGGGGAGGCTGAAGCTTTCTTT.

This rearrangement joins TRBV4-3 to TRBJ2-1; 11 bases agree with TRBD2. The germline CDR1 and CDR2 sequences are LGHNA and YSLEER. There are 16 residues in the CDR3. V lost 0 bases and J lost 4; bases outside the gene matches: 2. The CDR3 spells CASSQEIAGGYNEQFF. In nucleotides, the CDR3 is TGCGCCAGCAGCCAAGAGATAGCGGGAGGGTACAATGAGCAGTTCTTC.

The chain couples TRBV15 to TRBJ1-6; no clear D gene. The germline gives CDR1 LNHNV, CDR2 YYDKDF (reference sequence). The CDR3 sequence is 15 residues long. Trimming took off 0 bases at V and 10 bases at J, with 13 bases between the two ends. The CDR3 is CATSRERHVGSPLHF. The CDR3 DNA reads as TGTGCCACCAGCAGAGAGAGACATGTTGGGTCACCCCTCCACTTT. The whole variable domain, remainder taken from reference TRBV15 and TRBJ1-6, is DAMVIQNPRYQVTQFGKPVTLSCSQTLNHNVMYWYQQKSSQAPKLLFHYYDKDFNNEADTPDNFQSRRPNTSFCFLDIRSPGLGDTAMYLCATSRERHVGSPLHFGNGTRLTVT.

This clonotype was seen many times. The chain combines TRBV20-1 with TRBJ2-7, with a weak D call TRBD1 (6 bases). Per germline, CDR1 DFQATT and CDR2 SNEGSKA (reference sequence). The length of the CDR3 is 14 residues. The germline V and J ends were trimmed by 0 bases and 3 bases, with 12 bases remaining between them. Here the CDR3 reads CSARDAEQGYEQYF. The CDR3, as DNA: TGCAGTGCTAGAGATGCTGAACAGGGCTACGAGCAGTACTTC.